This T cell receptor beta chain derives from a study of T cells in Graves' hyperthyroidism and ophthalmopathy. Study context: At the time of initial diagnosis and before any treatment, peripheral blood was collected.

Researchers amplified the TCR beta CDR3 regions from RNA transcripts. In the first-round RT-PCR of the TCR CDR3, the HTBI primer set was used. TCRdb re-called the multiplex PCR reads through MiXCR, storing one row per CDR3 protein. The sample lists some 770,000 distinct CDR3 sequences, about 15% occurring once. This clonotype was seen many times. Over 18 months, lack of ophthalmopathy progression marked Graves' hyperthyroidism as stable. Diagnosis relied on clinical symptoms, serum thyroxine and TRAb, thyroid ultrasound and orbital computed tomography. The authors obtained PBMCs from about 9 ml of fresh peripheral blood. V lost 5 bases and J 4 bases, leaving 12 bases between the germline ends. Germline CDR1 and CDR2: GTSNPN and SVGIG (reference sequence). CDR3 length: 13 amino acids.

This receptor was taken from a man younger than 30 with Graves' hyperthyroidism. J is TRBJ1-3 and V is TRBV30; D gene ambiguous. Sample: blood. The CDR3: CAWDTGRGNTIYF. CDR3 DNA sequence: TGTGCCTGGGATACCGGACGAGGAAACACCATATATTTT.